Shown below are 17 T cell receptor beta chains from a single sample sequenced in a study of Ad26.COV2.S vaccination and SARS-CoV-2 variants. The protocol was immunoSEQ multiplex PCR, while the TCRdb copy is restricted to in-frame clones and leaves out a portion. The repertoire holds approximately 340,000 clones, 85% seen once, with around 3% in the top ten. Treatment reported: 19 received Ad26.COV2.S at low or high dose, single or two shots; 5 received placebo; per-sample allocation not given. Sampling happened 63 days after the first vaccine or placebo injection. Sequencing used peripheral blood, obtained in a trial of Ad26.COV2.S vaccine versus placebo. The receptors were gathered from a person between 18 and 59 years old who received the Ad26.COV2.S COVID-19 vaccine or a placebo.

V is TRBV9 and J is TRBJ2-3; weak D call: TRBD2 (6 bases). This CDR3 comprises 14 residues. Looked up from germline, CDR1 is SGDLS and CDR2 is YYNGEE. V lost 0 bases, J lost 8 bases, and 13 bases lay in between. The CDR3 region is CASSVAEGRGTQYF. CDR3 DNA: TGTGCCAGCAGCGTAGCGGAGGGGCGAGGTACGCAGTATTTT.

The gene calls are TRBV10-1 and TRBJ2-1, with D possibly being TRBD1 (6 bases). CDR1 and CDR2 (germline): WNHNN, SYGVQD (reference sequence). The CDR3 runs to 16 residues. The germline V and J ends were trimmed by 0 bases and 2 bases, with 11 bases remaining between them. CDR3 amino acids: CASSESTGPTYNEQFF. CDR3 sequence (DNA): TGCGCCAGCAGTGAGTCGACAGGTCCTACCTACAATGAGCAGTTCTTC.

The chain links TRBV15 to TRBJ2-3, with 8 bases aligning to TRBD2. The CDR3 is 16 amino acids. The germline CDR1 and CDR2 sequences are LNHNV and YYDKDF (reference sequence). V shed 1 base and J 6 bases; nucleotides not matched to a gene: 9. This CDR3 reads CATSRGGSGKGDTQYF. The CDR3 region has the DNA TGTGCCACCAGCAGAGGGGGTAGCGGGAAGGGCGATACGCAGTATTTT.

CDR3: CATSKERQPTNEKLFF. The CDR3 DNA reads TGTGCCACCAGCAAGGAAAGACAGCCAACTAATGAAAAACTGTTTTTT. This chain uses TRBV15 with TRBJ1-4; D is possibly TRBD1 (5 bases). CDR1 is LNHNV and CDR2 is YYDKDF in the germline V gene (reference sequence). The CDR3 contains 16 residues. V lost 4 bases, J lost 0 bases, and 12 bases lay in between.

CDR3 sequence: CASSPTGDTQYF. CDR3 DNA: TGTGCCAGCAGCCCTACGGGCGATACGCAGTATTTT. The chain has TRBV11-2 and TRBJ2-3; D gene ambiguous. The CDR3 contains 12 residues. Germline V gene data show CDR1 as SGHAT and CDR2 as FQNNGV. The V and J ends lost 5 bases and 6 bases respectively, with 9 bases between them.

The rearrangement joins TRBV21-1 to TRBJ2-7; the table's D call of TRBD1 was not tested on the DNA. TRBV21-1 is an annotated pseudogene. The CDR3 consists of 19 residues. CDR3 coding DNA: TGTGCCAGCAGCGAAGAAGGGGGATCGAGACAGGCTCTTCGGTTCGAGCAGTACTTC. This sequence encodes CASSEEGGSRQALRFEQYF.

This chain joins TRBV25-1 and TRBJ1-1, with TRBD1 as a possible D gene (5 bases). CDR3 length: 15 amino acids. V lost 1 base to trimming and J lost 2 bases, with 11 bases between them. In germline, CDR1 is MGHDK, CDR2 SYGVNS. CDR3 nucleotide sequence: TGTGCCAGCAGTGAATCCGGGACGGCCAACACTGAAGCTTTCTTT. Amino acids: CASSESGTANTEAFF.

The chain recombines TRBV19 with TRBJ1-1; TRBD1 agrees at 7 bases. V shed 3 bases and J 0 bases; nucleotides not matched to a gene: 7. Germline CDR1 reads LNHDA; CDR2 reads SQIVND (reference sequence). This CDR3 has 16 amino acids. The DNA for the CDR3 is TGTGCCAGTAGTATCCGGACAGGATCGATGAACACTGAAGCTTTCTTT. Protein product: CASSIRTGSMNTEAFF. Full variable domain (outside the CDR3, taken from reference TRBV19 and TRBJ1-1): DGGITQSPKYLFRKEGQNVTLSCEQNLNHDAMYWYRQDPGQGLRLIYYSQIVNDFQKGDIAEGYSVSREKKESFPLTVTSAQKNPTAFYLCASSIRTGSMNTEAFFGQGTRLTVV.

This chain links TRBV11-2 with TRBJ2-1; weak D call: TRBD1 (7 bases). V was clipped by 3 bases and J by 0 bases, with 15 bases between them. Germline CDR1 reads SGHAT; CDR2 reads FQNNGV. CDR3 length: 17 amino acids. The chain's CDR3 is CASSFPGGISSYNEQFF. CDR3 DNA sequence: TGTGCCAGCAGCTTCCCAGGGGGGATAAGCTCCTACAATGAGCAGTTCTTC.

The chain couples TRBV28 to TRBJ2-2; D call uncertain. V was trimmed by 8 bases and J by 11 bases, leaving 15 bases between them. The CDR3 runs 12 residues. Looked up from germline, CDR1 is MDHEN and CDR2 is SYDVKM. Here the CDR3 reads CASSGVRQELFF. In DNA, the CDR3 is TGTGCCAGCTCGGGTGTGAGACAAGAGCTGTTTTTT.

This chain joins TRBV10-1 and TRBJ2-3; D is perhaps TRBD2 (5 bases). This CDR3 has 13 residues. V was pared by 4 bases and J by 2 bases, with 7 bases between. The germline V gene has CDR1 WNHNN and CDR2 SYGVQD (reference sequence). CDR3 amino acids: CASSVDSTDTQYF. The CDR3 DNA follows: TGCGCCAGCAGTGTGGACTCCACAGATACGCAGTATTTT.

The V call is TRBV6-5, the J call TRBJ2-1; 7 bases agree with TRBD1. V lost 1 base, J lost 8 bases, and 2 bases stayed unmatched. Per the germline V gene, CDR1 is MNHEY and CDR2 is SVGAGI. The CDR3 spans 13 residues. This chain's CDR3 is CASSYYRGHEQFF. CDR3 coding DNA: TGTGCCAGCAGTTACTACAGGGGTCATGAGCAGTTCTTC.

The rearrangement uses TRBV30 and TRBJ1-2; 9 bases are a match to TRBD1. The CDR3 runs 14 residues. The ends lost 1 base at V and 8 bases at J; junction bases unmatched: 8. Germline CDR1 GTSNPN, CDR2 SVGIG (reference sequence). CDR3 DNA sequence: TGTGCCTGGAGTGCCCTGGGACAGGGCGAGGGCTACACCTTC. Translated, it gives CAWSALGQGEGYTF.

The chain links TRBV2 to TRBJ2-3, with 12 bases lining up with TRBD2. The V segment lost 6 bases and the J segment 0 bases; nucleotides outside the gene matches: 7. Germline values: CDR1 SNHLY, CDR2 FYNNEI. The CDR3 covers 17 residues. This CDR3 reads CASSDGTSGWSTDTQYF. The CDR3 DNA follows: TGTGCCAGCAGCGATGGGACTAGCGGGTGGAGCACAGATACGCAGTATTTT. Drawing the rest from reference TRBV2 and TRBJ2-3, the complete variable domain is EPEVTQTPSHQVTQMGQEVILRCVPISNHLYFYWYRQILGQKVEFLVSFYNNEISEKSEIFDDQFSVERPDGSNFTLKIRSTKLEDSAMYFCASSDGTSGWSTDTQYFGPGTRLTVL.

For the CDR3, the DNA is TGTGCCAGCAGCCCAATAGGCAGGGGGCTCTCCTACGAGCAGTACTTC. Translated, it gives CASSPIGRGLSYEQYF. The chain combines TRBV11-2 with TRBJ2-7; 8 bases match TRBD1. V lost 5 bases to trimming and J lost 0 bases; unmatched junction nucleotides: 9. The germline V gene has CDR1 SGHAT and CDR2 FQNNGV. The CDR3 runs 16 residues. The whole variable domain, remainder taken from reference TRBV11-2 and TRBJ2-7, is EAGVAQSPRYKIIEKRQSVAFWCNPISGHATLYWYQQILGQGPKLLIQFQNNGVVDDSQLPKDRFSAERLKGVDSTLKIQPAKLEDSAVYLCASSPIGRGLSYEQYFGPGTRLTVT.

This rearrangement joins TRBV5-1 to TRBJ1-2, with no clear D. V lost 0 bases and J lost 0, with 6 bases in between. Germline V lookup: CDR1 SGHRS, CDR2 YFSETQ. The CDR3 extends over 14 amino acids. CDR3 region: CASSLEPANYGYTF. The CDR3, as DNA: TGCGCCAGCAGCTTGGAGCCAGCTAACTATGGCTACACCTTC.

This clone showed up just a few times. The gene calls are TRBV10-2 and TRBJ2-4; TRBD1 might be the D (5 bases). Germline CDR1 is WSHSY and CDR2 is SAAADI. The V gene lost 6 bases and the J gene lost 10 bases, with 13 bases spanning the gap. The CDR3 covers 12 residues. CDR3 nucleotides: TGCGCCAGCAGCGGCACAAGGGGAATTCAGTACTTC. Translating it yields CASSGTRGIQYF.